This entry is about one T cell receptor beta chain. The antigen is unknown. The CDR3 is made up of 13 amino acids. Trimming cost V 2 bases and J 9 bases, with 11 bases left between them. Germline lookup yields CDR1 LNHDA and CDR2 SQIVND (reference sequence). The data were produced by immunoSEQ multiplex PCR, yet TCRdb's version contains in-frame clones alone and is incomplete. The table records under 80,000 clones, approximately 80% of them present only once. The record originates from a study of PD-L1 blockade in urothelial cancer. Across the study: Analyses were performed on blood at 3 weeks after treatment start (the second dose) and at 6 weeks. Typically, measured as a median, blood samples had 140,000 or so T cells.

As to time point: pretreatment peripheral blood. Study-level results: Tumor-associated blood clones were expanded more by durable-benefit patients at 3 weeks.

The sequencing here drew on PBMCs, taken around atezolizumab (anti-PD-L1) treatment. This sequence was found in a man in his 70s with urothelial cancer. The chain has TRBV19 and TRBJ1-5; D gene uncertain. The CDR3 loop reads CASSIKGGGPQHF. The CDR3 bases are TGTGCCAGTAGTATAAAAGGTGGCGGGCCCCAGCATTTT.